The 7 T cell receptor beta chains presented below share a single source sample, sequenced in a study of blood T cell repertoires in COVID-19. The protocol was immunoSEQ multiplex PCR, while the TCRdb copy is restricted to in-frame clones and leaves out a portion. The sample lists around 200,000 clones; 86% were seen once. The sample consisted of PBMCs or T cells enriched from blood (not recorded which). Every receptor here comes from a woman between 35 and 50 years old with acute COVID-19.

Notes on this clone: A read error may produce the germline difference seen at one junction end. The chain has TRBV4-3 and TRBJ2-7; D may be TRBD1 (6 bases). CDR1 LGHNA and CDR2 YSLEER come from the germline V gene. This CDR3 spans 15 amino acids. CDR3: CASSKDRYTSYEQYF. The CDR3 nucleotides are TGCGCCAGCAGCAAAGACAGGTACACTTCCTACGAGCAGTACTTC.

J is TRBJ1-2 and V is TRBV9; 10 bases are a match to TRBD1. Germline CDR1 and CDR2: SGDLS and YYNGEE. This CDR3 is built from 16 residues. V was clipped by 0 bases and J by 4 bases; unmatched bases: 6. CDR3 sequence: CASSVDRTGGPYGYTF. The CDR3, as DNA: TGTGCCAGCAGCGTAGACCGGACAGGGGGGCCCTATGGCTACACCTTC.

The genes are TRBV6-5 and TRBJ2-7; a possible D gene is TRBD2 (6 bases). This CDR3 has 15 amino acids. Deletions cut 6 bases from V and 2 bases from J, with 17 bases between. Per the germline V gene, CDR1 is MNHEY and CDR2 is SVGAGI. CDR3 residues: CASRGLSGLAYEQYF. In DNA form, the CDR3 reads TGTGCCAGCAGGGGGCTTAGCGGTCTTGCCTACGAGCAGTACTTC.

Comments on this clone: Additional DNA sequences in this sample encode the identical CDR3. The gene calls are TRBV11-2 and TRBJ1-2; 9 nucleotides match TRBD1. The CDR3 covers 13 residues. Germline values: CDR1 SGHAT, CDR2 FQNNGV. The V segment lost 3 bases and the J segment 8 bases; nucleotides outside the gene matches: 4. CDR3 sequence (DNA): TGTGCCAGCAGCTTGGGACAGGGTAGGGGCTACACCTTC. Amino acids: CASSLGQGRGYTF. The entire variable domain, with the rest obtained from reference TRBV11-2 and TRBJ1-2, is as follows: EAGVAQSPRYKIIEKRQSVAFWCNPISGHATLYWYQQILGQGPKLLIQFQNNGVVDDSQLPKDRFSAERLKGVDSTLKIQPAKLEDSAVYLCASSLGQGRGYTFGSGTRLTVV.

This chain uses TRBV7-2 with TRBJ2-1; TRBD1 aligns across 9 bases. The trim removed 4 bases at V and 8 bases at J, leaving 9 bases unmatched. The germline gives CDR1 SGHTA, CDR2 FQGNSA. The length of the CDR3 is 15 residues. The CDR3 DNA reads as TGTGCCAGCAGCTCGGACGTCGACAGGGGGGATGAGCAGTTCTTC. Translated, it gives CASSSDVDRGDEQFF. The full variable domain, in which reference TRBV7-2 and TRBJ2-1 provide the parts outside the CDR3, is GAGVSQSPSNKVTEKGKDVELRCDPISGHTALYWYRQSLGQGLEFLIYFQGNSAPDKSGLPSDRFSAERTGGSVSTLTIQRTQQEDSAVYLCASSSDVDRGDEQFFGPGTRLTVL.

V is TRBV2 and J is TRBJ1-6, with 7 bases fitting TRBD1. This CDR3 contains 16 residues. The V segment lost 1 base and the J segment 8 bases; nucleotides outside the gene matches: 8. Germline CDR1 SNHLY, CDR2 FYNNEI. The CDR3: CASSEGTGLGDSPLHF. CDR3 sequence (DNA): TGTGCCAGCAGTGAAGGGACAGGTCTCGGGGATTCACCCCTCCACTTT.

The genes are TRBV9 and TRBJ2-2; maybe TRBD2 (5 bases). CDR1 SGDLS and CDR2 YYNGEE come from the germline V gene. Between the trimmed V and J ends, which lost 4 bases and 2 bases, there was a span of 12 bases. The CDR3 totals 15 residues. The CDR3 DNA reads TGTGCCAGCAGCCTAGCTAGTAGTAACACCGGGGAGCTGTTTTTT. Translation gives CASSLASSNTGELFF. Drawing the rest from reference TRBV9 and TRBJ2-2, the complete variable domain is DSGVTQTPKHLITATGQRVTLRCSPRSGDLSVYWYQQSLDQGLQFLIQYYNGEERAKGNILERFSAQQFPDLHSELNLSSLELGDSALYFCASSLASSNTGELFFGEGSRLTVL.